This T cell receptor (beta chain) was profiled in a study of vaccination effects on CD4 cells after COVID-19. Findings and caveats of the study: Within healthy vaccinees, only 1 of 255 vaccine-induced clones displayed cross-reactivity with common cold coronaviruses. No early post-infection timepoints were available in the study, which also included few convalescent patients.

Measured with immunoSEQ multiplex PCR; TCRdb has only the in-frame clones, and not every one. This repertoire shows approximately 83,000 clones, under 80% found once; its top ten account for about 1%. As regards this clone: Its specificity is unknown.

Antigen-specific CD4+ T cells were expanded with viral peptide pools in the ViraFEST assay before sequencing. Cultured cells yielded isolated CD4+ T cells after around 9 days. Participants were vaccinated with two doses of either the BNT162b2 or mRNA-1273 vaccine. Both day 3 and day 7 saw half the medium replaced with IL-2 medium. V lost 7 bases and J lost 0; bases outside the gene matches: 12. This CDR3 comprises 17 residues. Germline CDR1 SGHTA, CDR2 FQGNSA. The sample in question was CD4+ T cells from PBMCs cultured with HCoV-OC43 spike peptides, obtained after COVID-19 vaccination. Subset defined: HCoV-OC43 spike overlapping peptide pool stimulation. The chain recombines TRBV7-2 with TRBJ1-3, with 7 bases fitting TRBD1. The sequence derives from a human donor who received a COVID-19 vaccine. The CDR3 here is CASTPRDRSLSGNTIYF. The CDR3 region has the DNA TGTGCCAGCACCCCTAGGGACAGATCCCTCTCTGGAAACACCATATATTTT. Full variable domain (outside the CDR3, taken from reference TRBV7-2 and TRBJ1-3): GAGVSQSPSNKVTEKGKDVELRCDPISGHTALYWYRQSLGQGLEFLIYFQGNSAPDKSGLPSDRFSAERTGGSVSTLTIQRTQQEDSAVYLCASTPRDRSLSGNTIYFGEGSWLTVV.